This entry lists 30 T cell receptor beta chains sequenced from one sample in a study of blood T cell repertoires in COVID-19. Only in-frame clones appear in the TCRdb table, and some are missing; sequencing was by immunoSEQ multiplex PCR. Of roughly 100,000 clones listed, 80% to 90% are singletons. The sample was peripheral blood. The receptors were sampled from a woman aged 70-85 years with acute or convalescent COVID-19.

The CDR3 nucleotides read TGCAGCGTTGAAGGCCTCAAAAAGGGACTACCCACTACTGAGCAGTTCTTC. Amino acid sequence: CSVEGLKKGLPTTEQFF. The rearrangement joins TRBV29-1 to TRBJ2-1, with TRBD2 matching 7 bases. This CDR3 is built from 17 residues. Trimming cost V 1 base and J 9 bases; bases outside gene matches: 18. Germline CDR1 SQVTM, CDR2 ANQGSEA.

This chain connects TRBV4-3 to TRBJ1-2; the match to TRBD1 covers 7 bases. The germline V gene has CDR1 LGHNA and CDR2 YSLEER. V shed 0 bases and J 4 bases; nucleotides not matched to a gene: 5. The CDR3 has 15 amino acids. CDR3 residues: CASSQDLGTAYGYTF. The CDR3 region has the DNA TGCGCCAGCAGCCAAGATCTGGGGACAGCCTATGGCTACACCTTC.

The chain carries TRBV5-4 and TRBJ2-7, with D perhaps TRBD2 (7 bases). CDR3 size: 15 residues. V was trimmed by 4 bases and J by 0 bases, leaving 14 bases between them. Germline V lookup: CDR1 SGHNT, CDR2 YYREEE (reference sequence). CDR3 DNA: TGTGCCAGCAGCAGGGGGGGGGATACCTCCTACGAGCAGTACTTC. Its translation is CASSRGGDTSYEQYF. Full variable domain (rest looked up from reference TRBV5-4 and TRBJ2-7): ETGVTQSPTHLIKTRGQQVTLRCSSQSGHNTVSWYQQALGQGPQFIFQYYREEENGRGNFPPRFSGLQFPNYSSELNVNALELDDSALYLCASSRGGDTSYEQYFGPGTRLTVT.

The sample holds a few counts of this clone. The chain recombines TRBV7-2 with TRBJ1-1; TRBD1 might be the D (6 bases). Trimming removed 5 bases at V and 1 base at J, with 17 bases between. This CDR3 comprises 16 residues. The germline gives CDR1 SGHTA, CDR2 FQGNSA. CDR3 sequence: CASSPGQGRGNTEAFF. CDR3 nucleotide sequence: TGTGCCAGCAGCCCGGGGCAGGGGCGAGGGAACACTGAAGCTTTCTTT. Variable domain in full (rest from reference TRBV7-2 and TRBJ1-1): GAGVSQSPSNKVTEKGKDVELRCDPISGHTALYWYRQSLGQGLEFLIYFQGNSAPDKSGLPSDRFSAERTGGSVSTLTIQRTQQEDSAVYLCASSPGQGRGNTEAFFGQGTRLTVV.

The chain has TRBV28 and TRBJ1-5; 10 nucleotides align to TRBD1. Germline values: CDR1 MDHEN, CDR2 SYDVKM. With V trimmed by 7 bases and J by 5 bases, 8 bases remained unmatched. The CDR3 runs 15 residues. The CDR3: CASTRTGGIYQPQHF. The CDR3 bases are TGTGCCAGCACCCGGACAGGGGGGATCTATCAGCCCCAGCATTTT.

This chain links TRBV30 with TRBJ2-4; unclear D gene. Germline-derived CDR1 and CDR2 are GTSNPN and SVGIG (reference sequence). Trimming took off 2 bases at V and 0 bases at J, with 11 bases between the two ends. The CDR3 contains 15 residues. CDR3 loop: CAWSYSSLAKNIQYF. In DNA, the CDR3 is TGTGCCTGGAGTTACAGCTCACTAGCCAAAAACATTCAGTACTTC. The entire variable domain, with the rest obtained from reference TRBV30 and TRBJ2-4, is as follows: SQTIHQWPATLVQPVGSPLSLECTVEGTSNPNLYWYRQAAGRGLQLLFYSVGIGQISSEVPQNLSASRPQDRQFILSSKKLLLSDSGFYLCAWSYSSLAKNIQYFGAGTRLSVL.

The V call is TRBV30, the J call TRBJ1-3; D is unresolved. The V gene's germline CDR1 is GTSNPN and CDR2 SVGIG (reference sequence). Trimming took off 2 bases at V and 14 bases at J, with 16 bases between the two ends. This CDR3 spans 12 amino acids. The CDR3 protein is CAWSRRPEVLYF. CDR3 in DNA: TGTGCCTGGAGTCGCAGGCCCGAAGTTCTATATTTT.

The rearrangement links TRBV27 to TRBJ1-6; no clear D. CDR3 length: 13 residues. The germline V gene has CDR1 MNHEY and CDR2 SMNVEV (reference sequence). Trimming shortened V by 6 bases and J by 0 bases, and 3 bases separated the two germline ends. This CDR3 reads CASSFSYNSPLHF. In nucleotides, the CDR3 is TGTGCCAGCAGCTTCTCCTATAATTCACCCCTCCACTTT.

Here the CDR3 DNA reads TGTGCCAGTACCGAGACACGCGGGCCCTATGGCTACACCTTC. Protein: CASTETRGPYGYTF. V and J are TRBV19 and TRBJ1-2; D remains ambiguous. Trimming stripped 7 bases from V and 4 bases from J, with 16 bases between. Germline assignment: CDR1 LNHDA and CDR2 SQIVND (reference sequence). The CDR3 runs 14 residues.

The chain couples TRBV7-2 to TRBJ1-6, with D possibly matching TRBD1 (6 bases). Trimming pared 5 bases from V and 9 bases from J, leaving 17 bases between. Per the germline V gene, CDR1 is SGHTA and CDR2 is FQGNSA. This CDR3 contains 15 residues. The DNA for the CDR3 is TGTGCCAGCAGCCCCAGCCCAGGGGAAGGTTCACCCCTCCACTTT. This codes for CASSPSPGEGSPLHF.

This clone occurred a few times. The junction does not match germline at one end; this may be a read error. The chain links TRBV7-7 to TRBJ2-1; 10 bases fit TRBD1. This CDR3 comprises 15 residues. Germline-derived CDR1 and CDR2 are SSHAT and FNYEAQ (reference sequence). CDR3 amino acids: CASSKDRGTYNEQFF. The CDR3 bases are TGTGCTAGCAGTAAGGACAGGGGGACCTACAATGAGCAGTTCTTC.

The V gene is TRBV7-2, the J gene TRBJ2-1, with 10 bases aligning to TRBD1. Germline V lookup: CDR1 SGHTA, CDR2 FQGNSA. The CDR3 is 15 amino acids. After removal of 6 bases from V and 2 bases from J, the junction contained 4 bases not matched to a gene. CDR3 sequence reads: CASSWDRGPYNEQFF. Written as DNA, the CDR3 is TGTGCCAGCAGTTGGGACAGGGGCCCCTACAATGAGCAGTTCTTC.

The CDR3 nucleotides are TGTGCCACCAGCGCCGACAGGGTCTATAACAATGAGCAGTTCTTC. This translates into CATSADRVYNNEQFF. V is TRBV15 and J is TRBJ2-1; the match to TRBD1 covers 7 bases. J was trimmed by 5 bases and V by 5 bases; bases with no gene match: 9. Germline CDR1 and CDR2: LNHNV and YYDKDF (reference sequence). The CDR3 has 15 residues.

CDR3 in amino acids: CASSMLASGQGNSPLHF. The CDR3 region has the DNA TGTGCCAGTAGTATGCTGGCTTCGGGACAGGGCAATTCACCCCTCCACTTT. The rearrangement links TRBV19 to TRBJ1-6, with 9 bases identical to TRBD1. From germline, CDR1 is LNHDA and CDR2 SQIVND (reference sequence). Losses at the gene ends were 3 bases for V and 7 bases for J; bases not matched to a gene: 10. This CDR3 is 17 amino acids long.

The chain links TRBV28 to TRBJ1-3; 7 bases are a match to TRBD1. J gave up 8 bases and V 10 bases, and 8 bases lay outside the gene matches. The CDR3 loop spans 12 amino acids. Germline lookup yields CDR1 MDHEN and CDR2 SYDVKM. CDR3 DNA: TGTGCCACGTACCAGGGGGACGACACCATATATTTT. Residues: CATYQGDDTIYF.

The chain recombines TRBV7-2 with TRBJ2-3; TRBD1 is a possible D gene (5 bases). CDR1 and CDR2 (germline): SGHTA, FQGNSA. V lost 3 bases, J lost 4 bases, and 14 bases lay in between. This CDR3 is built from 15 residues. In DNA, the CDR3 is TGTGCCAGCAGCTTTGGGGCTGGGATGCCAGATACGCAGTATTTT. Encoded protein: CASSFGAGMPDTQYF.

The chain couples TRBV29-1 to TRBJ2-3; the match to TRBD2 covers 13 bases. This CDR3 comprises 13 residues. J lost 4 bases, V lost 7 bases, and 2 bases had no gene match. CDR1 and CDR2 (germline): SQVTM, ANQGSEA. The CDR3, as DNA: TGCAGCGCGGGACTAGCGGGATCAGATACGCAGTATTTT. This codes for CSAGLAGSDTQYF.

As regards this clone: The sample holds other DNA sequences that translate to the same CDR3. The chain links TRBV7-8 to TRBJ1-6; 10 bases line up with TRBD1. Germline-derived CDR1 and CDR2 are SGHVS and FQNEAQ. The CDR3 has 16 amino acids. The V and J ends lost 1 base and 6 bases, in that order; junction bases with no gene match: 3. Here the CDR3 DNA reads TGTGCCAGCAGCTTAGGAGACAGGGGGCTTAATTCACCCCTCCACTTT. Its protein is CASSLGDRGLNSPLHF. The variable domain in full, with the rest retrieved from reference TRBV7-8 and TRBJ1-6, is GAGVSQSPRYKVAKRGQDVALRCDPISGHVSLFWYQQALGQGPEFLTYFQNEAQLDKSGLPSDRFFAERPEGSVSTLKIQRTQQEDSAVYLCASSLGDRGLNSPLHFGNGTRLTVT.

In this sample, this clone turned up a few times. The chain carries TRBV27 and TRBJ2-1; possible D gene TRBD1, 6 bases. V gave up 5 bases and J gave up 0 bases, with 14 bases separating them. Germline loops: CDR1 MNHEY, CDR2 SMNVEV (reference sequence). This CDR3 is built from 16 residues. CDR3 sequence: CASSTTTGSSYNEQFF. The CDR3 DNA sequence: TGTGCCAGCAGTACTACAACAGGGAGCTCCTACAATGAGCAGTTCTTC.

CDR3 sequence (DNA): TGTGCCAGCAGGTACCTAGCGGTTACTTCCACAGATACGCAGTATTTT. Amino acid sequence: CASRYLAVTSTDTQYF. V usage is TRBV6-5 and J usage is TRBJ2-3, with 7 bases lining up with TRBD2. Germline CDR1 and CDR2: MNHEY and SVGAGI. The V segment lost 6 bases and the J segment 2 bases; nucleotides outside the gene matches: 11. The CDR3 is made up of 16 amino acids.

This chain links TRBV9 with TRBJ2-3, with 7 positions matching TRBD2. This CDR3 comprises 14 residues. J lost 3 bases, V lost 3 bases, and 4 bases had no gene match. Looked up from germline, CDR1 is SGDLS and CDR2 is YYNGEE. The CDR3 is CASSAAGGTDTQYF. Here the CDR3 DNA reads TGTGCCAGCAGCGCTGCCGGGGGGACAGATACGCAGTATTTT. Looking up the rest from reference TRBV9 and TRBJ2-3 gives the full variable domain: DSGVTQTPKHLITATGQRVTLRCSPRSGDLSVYWYQQSLDQGLQFLIQYYNGEERAKGNILERFSAQQFPDLHSELNLSSLELGDSALYFCASSAAGGTDTQYFGPGTRLTVL.

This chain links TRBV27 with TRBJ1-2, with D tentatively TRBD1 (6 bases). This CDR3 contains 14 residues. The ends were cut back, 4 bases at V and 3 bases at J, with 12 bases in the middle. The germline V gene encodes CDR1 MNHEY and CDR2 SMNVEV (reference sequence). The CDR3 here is CASSSYRVDYGYTF. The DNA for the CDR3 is TGTGCCAGCAGTTCCTACAGGGTGGACTATGGCTACACCTTC.

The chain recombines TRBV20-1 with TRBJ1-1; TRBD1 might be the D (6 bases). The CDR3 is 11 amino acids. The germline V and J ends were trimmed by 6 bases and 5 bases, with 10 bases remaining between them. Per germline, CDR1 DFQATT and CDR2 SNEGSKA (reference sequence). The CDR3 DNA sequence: TGCAGTGCCCTCACAGGGACTGAAGCTTTCTTT. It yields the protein CSALTGTEAFF.

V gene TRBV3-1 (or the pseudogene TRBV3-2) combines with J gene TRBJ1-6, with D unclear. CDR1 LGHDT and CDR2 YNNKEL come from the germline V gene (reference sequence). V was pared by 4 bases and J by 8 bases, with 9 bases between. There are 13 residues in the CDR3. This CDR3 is CASSPLYDSPLHF. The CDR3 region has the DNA TGTGCCAGCAGCCCCCTATATGATTCACCCCTCCACTTT.

The chain's CDR3 is CASSLSVGMDTQYF. DNA for the CDR3: TGTGCCAGCAGTTTGTCAGTCGGGATGGATACGCAGTATTTT. The rearrangement joins TRBV28 to TRBJ2-3; tentative D call: TRBD2 (5 bases). The CDR3 sequence is 14 residues long. The germline CDR1 and CDR2 sequences are MDHEN and SYDVKM. V was trimmed by 3 bases and J by 6 bases, leaving 13 bases between them.

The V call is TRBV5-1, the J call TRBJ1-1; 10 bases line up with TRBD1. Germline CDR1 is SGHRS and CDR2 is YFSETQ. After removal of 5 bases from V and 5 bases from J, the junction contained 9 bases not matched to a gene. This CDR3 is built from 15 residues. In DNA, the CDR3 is TGCGCCAGCAGTTCGTCCCGACAGGGGGCTACTGAAGCTTTCTTT. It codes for CASSSSRQGATEAFF. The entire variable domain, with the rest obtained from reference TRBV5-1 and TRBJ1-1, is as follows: KAGVTQTPRYLIKTRGQQVTLSCSPISGHRSVSWYQQTPGQGLQFLFEYFSETQRNKGNFPGRFSGRQFSNSRSEMNVSTLELGDSALYLCASSSSRQGATEAFFGQGTRLTVV.

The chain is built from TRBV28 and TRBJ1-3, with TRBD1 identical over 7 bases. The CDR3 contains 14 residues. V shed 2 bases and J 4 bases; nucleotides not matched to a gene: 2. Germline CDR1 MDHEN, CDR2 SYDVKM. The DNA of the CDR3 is TGTGCCAGCAGTTTAGCAGGGGGAGGAAACACCATATATTTT. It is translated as CASSLAGGGNTIYF. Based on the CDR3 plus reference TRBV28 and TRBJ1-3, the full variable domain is DVKVTQSSRYLVKRTGEKVFLECVQDMDHENMFWYRQDPGLGLRLIYFSYDVKMKEKGDIPEGYSVSREKKERFSLILESASTNQTSMYLCASSLAGGGNTIYFGEGSWLTVV.

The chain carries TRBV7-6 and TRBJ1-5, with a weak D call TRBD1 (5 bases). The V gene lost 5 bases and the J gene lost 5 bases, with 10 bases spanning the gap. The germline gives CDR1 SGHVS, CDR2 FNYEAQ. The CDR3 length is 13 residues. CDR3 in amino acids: CASSRRGDQPQHF. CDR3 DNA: TGTGCCAGCAGCCGACGGGGGGATCAGCCCCAGCATTTT.

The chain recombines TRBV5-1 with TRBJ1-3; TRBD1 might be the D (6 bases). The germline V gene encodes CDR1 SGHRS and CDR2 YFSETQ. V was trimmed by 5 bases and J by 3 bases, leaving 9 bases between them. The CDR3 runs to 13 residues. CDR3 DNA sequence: TGCGCCAGCAGTGCAGGGGTTGGAAACACCATATATTTT. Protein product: CASSAGVGNTIYF.

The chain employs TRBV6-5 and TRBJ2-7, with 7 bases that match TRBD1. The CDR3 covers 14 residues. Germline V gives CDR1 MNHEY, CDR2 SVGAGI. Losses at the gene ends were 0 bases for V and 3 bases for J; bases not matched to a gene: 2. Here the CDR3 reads CASSYSGGGYEQYF. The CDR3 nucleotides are TGTGCCAGCAGTTACTCAGGGGGCGGCTACGAGCAGTACTTC.